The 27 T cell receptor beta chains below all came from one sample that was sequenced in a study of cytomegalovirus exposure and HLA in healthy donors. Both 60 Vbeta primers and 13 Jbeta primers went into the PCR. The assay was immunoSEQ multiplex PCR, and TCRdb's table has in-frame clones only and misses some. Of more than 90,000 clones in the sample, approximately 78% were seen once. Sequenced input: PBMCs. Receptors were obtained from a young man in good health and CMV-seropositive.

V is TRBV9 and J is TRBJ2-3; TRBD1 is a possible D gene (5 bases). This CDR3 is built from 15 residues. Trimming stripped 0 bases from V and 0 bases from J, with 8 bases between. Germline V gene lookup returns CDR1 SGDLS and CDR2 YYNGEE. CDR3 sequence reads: CASSVGQPSTDTQYF. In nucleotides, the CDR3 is TGTGCCAGCAGCGTAGGACAGCCTAGCACAGATACGCAGTATTTT.

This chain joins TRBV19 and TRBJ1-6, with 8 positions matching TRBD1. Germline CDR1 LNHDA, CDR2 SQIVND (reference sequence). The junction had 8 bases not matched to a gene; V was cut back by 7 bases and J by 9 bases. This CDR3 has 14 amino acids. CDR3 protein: CASTTTGEASPLHF. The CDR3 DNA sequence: TGTGCCAGTACCACGACAGGGGAGGCTTCACCCCTCCACTTT.

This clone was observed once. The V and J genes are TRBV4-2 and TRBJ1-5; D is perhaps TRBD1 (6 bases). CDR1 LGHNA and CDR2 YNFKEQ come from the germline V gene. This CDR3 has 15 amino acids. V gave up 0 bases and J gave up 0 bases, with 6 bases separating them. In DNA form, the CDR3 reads TGTGCCAGCAGCCAAGAAGGGGGTAGCAATCAGCCCCAGCATTTT. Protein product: CASSQEGGSNQPQHF.

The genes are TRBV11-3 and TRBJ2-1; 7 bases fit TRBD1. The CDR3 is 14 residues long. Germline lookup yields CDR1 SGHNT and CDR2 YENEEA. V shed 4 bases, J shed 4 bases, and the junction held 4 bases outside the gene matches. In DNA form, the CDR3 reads TGTGCCAGCAGCTCCGGGACAGTATACAATGAGCAGTTCTTC. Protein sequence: CASSSGTVYNEQFF.

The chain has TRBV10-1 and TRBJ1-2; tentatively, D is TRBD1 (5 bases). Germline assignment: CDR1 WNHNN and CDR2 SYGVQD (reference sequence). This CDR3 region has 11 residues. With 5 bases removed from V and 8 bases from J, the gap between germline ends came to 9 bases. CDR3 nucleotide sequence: TGCGCCAGCAGTTCAGGGATCGGCTACACCTTC. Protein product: CASSSGIGYTF.

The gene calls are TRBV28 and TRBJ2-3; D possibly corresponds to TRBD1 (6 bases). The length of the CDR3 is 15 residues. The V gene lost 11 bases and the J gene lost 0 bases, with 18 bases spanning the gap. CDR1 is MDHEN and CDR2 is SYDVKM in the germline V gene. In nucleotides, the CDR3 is TGTGCCTCCCTGGGGGCTATAACTAGCACAGATACGCAGTATTTT. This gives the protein CASLGAITSTDTQYF. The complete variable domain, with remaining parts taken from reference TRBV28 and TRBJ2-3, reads DVKVTQSSRYLVKRTGEKVFLECVQDMDHENMFWYRQDPGLGLRLIYFSYDVKMKEKGDIPEGYSVSREKKERFSLILESASTNQTSMYLCASLGAITSTDTQYFGPGTRLTVL.

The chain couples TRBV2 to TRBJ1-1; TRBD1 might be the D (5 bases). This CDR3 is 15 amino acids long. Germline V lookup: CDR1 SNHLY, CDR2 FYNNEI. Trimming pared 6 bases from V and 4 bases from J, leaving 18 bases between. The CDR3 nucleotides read TGTGCCAGCAGAACAGCACCGGGGGTTGCCACTGAAGCTTTCTTT. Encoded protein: CASRTAPGVATEAFF.

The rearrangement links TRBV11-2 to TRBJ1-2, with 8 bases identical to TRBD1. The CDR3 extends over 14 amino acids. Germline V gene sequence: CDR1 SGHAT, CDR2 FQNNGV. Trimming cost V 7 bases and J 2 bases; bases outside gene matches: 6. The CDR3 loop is CASTPNRGNYGYTF. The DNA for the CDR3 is TGTGCCAGCACCCCGAACAGGGGGAACTATGGCTACACCTTC.

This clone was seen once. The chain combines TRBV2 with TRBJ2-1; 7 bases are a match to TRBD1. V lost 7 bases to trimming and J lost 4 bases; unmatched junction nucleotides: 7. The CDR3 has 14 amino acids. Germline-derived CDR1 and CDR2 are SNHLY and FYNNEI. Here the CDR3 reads CASTQEDRYNEQFF. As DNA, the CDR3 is TGTGCCAGCACCCAGGAGGACAGGTACAATGAGCAGTTCTTC.

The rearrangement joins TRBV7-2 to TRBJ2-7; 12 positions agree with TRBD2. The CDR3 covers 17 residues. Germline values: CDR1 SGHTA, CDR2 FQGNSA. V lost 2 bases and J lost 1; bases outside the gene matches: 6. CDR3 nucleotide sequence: TGTGCCAGCAGCTTACGACTAGCGGGGGCCTTATCCTACGAGCAGTACTTC. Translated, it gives CASSLRLAGALSYEQYF.

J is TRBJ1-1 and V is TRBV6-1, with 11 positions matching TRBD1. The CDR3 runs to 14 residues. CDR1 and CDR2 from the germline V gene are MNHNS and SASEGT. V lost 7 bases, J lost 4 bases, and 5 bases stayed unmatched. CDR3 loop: CASTLGQGGTEAFF. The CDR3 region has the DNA TGTGCCAGCACCTTGGGACAGGGGGGCACTGAAGCTTTCTTT.

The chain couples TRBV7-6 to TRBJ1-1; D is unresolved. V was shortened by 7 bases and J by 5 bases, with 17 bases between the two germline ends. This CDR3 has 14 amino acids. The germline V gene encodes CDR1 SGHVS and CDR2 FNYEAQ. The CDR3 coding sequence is TGTGCCAGCACAGAGCGGAACTTTGGGACTGAAGCTTTCTTT. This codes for CASTERNFGTEAFF.

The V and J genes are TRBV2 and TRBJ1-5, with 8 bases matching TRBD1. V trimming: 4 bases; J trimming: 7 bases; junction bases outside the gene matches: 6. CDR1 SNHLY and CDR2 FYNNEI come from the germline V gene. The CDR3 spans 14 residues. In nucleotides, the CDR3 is TGTGCCAGCAGTGCTGGACAGGGTGAACAGCCCCAGCATTTT. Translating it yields CASSAGQGEQPQHF.

CDR3 region: CASSGVGGGGTEAFF. Here the CDR3 DNA reads TGTGCCAGCAGTGGAGTAGGAGGGGGCGGCACTGAAGCTTTCTTT. The chain has TRBV2 and TRBJ1-1; 7 bases agree with TRBD1. The CDR3 is 15 residues long. Germline-derived CDR1 and CDR2 are SNHLY and FYNNEI. J lost 4 bases, V lost 4 bases, and 9 bases had no gene match. Based on the CDR3 plus reference TRBV2 and TRBJ1-1, the full variable domain is EPEVTQTPSHQVTQMGQEVILRCVPISNHLYFYWYRQILGQKVEFLVSFYNNEISEKSEIFDDQFSVERPDGSNFTLKIRSTKLEDSAMYFCASSGVGGGGTEAFFGQGTRLTVV.

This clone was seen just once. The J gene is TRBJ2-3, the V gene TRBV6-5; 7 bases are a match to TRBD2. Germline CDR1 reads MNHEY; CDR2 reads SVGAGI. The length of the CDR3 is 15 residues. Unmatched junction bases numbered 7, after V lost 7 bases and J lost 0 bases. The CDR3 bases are TGTGCCAGCACACGCGGGAGTCCTAGCACAGATACGCAGTATTTT. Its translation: CASTRGSPSTDTQYF.

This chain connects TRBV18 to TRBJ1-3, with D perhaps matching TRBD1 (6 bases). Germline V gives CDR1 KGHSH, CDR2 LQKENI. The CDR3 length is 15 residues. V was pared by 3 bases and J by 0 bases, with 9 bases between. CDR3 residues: CASSPRTVSGNTIYF. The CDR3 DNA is TGTGCCAGCTCACCCAGGACAGTCTCTGGAAACACCATATATTTT.

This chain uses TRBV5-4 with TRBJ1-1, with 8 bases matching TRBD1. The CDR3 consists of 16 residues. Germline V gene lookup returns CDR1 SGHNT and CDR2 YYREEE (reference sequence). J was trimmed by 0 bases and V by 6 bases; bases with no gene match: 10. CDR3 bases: TGTGCCAGCAACATACAGGGGGGGGGAATGAACACTGAAGCTTTCTTT. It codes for CASNIQGGGMNTEAFF.

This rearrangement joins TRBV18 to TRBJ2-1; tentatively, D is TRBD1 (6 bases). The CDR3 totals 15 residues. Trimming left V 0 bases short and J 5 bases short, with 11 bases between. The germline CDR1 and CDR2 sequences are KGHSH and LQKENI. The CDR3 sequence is CASSPPGGTDNEQFF. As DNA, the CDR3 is TGTGCCAGCTCACCACCAGGGGGAACAGACAATGAGCAGTTCTTC.

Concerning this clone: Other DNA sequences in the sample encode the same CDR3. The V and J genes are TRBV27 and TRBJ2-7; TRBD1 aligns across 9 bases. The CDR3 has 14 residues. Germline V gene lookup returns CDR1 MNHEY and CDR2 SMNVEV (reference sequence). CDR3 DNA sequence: TGCGCCAGCAGTTTACAGGGGGCGAGAGGCGAGCAGTACGTC. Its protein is CASSLQGARGEQYV.

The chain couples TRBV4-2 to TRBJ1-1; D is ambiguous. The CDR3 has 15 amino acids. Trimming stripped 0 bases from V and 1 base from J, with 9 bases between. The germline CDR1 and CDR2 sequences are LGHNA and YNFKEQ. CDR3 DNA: TGTGCCAGCAGCCAAGAGCCAGGAGGGAACACTGAAGCTTTCTTT. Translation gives CASSQEPGGNTEAFF.

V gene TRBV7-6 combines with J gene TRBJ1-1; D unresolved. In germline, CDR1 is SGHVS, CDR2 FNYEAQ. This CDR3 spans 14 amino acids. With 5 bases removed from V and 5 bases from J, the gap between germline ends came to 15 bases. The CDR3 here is CASSASGGGTEAFF. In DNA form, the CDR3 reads TGTGCCAGCAGCGCCTCCGGAGGCGGGACTGAAGCTTTCTTT.

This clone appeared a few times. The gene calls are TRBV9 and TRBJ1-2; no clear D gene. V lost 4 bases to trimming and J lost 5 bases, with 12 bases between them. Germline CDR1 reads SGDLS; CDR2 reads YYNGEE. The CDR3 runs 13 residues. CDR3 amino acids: CASSPRRGYGYTF. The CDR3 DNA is TGTGCCAGCAGCCCCCGACGGGGTTATGGCTACACCTTC.

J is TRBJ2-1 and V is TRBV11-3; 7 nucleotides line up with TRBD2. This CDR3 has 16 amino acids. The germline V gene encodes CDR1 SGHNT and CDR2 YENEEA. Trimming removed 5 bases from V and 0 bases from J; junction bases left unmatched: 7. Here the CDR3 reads CASSQALAVSYNEQFF. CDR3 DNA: TGTGCCAGCAGCCAAGCTCTAGCGGTCTCCTACAATGAGCAGTTCTTC.

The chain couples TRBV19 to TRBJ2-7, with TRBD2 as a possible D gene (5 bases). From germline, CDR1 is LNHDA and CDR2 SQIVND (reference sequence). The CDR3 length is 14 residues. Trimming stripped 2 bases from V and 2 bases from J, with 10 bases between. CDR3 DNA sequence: TGTGCCAGTAGTATAAGCGGCAGTACCTACGAGCAGTACGTC. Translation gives CASSISGSTYEQYV.

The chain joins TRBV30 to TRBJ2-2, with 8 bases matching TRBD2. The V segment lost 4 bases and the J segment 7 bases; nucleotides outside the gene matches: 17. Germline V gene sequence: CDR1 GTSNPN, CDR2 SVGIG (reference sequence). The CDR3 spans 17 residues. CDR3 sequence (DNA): TGTGCCTGGAAGCGGGGCGTTTCCCGGGGGGGATTCGGGGAGCTGTTTTTT. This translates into CAWKRGVSRGGFGELFF.

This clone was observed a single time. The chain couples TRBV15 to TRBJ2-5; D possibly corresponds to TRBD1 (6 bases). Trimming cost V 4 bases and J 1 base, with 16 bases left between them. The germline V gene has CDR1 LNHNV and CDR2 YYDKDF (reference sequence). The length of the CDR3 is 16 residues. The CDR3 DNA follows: TGTGCCACCAGCATGGGGGTCGACAGGACCCAAGAGACCCAGTACTTC. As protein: CATSMGVDRTQETQYF.

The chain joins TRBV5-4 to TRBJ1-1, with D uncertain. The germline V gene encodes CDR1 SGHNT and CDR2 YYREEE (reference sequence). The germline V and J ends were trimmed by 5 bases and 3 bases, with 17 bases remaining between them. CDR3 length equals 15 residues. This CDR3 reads CASRNSGSSDTEAFF. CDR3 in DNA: TGTGCCAGCAGAAATTCGGGAAGCTCCGACACTGAAGCTTTCTTT.